These T cell receptor beta chains were read from a single sample in a study of blood T cell repertoires in COVID-19. Assay used: immunoSEQ multiplex PCR; TCRdb lists only in-frame clones, some missing. This sample yields under 250,000 clones, of which 85% to 90% are seen a single time; approximately 2.5% belongs to the top ten. Source material: peripheral blood. All receptors derive from a man aged 30 to 39 with COVID-19, enrolled during active disease. The CDR3 runs from the conserved cysteine through the conserved F or W. D genes are given only for firm matches. Clone size is shown for a subset of rows, as once, few, many or a class of expanded clone.

v_call: TRBV6-4; j_call: TRBJ1-2; clone_size: few; d_call: -; cdr3_aa: CASSEGLNYGYTF; cdr3_nt: TGTGCCAGCAGTGAGGGCCTTAACTATGGCTACACCTTC
v_call: TRBV7-9; j_call: TRBJ2-5; clone_size: -; d_call: -; cdr3_aa: CASSLGQRETQYF; cdr3_nt: TGTGCCAGCAGCTTAGGTCAACGGGAGACCCAGTACTTC
v_call: TRBV7-2; j_call: TRBJ1-5; clone_size: few; d_call: -; cdr3_aa: CASSSGGYSNQPQHF; cdr3_nt: TGTGCCAGCAGCTCTGGCGGGTATAGCAATCAGCCCCAGCATTTT
v_call: TRBV18; j_call: TRBJ1-1; clone_size: -; d_call: -; cdr3_aa: CASSPQREAFF; cdr3_nt: TGTGCCAGCTCACCGCAGCGAGAAGCTTTCTTT
v_call: TRBV15; j_call: TRBJ1-1; clone_size: -; d_call: TRBD1; cdr3_aa: CATSRGQGALGTEAFF; cdr3_nt: TGTGCCACCAGCAGAGGACAGGGGGCGTTGGGCACTGAAGCTTTCTTT
v_call: TRBV27; j_call: TRBJ2-1; clone_size: -; d_call: -; cdr3_aa: CASSLFADYNEQFF; cdr3_nt: TGTGCCAGCAGTTTATTCGCGGATTACAATGAGCAGTTCTTC
v_call: TRBV11-2; j_call: TRBJ2-3; clone_size: -; d_call: TRBD2; cdr3_aa: CASSLVDRGGTDTQYF; cdr3_nt: TGTGCCAGCAGCTTAGTTGACCGGGGGGGCACAGATACGCAGTATTTT
v_call: TRBV7-6; j_call: TRBJ2-1; clone_size: -; d_call: -; cdr3_aa: CASSKLRSSYNEQFF; cdr3_nt: TGTGCCAGCAGCAAACTAAGGAGCTCCTACAATGAGCAGTTCTTC
v_call: TRBV7-3; j_call: TRBJ2-7; clone_size: -; d_call: -; cdr3_aa: CASSLTRSDEQYF; cdr3_nt: TGTGCCAGCAGCTTAACTCGAAGCGACGAGCAGTACTTC
v_call: TRBV7-6; j_call: TRBJ2-7; clone_size: -; d_call: TRBD1; cdr3_aa: CASSQRTGPYEQYF; cdr3_nt: TGTGCCAGCAGCCAGCGGACAGGTCCCTACGAGCAGTACTTC
v_call: TRBV12-3/TRBV12-4; j_call: TRBJ1-6; clone_size: -; d_call: -; cdr3_aa: CASSLRHNSPLHF; cdr3_nt: TGTGCCAGCAGTTTACGTCATAATTCACCCCTCCACTTT
v_call: TRBV15; j_call: TRBJ1-2; clone_size: -; d_call: -; cdr3_aa: CATSIGQNYGYTF; cdr3_nt: TGTGCCACCAGCATTGGACAGAACTATGGCTACACCTTC
v_call: TRBV19; j_call: TRBJ2-7; clone_size: -; d_call: -; cdr3_aa: CASSIAVTYEQYF; cdr3_nt: TGTGCCAGTAGTATAGCAGTAACCTACGAGCAGTACTTC
v_call: TRBV24-1; j_call: TRBJ2-3; clone_size: -; d_call: -; cdr3_aa: CATSDGGTDTQYF; cdr3_nt: TGTGCCACCAGTGATGGGGGGACAGATACGCAGTATTTT
v_call: TRBV6-5; j_call: TRBJ2-7; clone_size: -; d_call: TRBD1; cdr3_aa: CASTQGGYEQYF; cdr3_nt: TGTGCCAGCACACAGGGGGGCTACGAGCAGTACTTC
v_call: TRBV21-1; j_call: TRBJ2-1; clone_size: -; d_call: -; cdr3_aa: CASSKALYISYNEQFF; cdr3_nt: TGTGCCAGCAGCAAAGCGCTTTACATCTCCTACAATGAGCAGTTCTTC
v_call: TRBV4-1; j_call: TRBJ2-2; clone_size: -; d_call: TRBD2; cdr3_aa: CASIPTPGLAGGGIMDGELFF; cdr3_nt: TGCGCCAGCATACCTACCCCGGGACTAGCGGGAGGGGGGATAATGGACGGGGAGCTGTTTTTT
v_call: TRBV5-1; j_call: TRBJ1-3; clone_size: -; d_call: -; cdr3_aa: CASSLNGGPSGNTIYF; cdr3_nt: TGCGCCAGCAGCTTGAACGGAGGTCCTTCTGGAAACACCATATATTTT
v_call: TRBV28; j_call: TRBJ1-1; clone_size: -; d_call: TRBD1; cdr3_aa: CASSHLGQGQGNTEAFF; cdr3_nt: TGTGCCAGCAGTCATCTTGGACAGGGGCAAGGGAACACTGAAGCTTTCTTT
v_call: TRBV7-2; j_call: TRBJ2-7; clone_size: once; d_call: -; cdr3_aa: CASSLFRDWAPYEQYF; cdr3_nt: TGTGCCAGCAGCTTGTTCCGGGACTGGGCCCCTTACGAGCAGTACTTC
v_call: TRBV19; j_call: TRBJ2-1; clone_size: -; d_call: TRBD2; cdr3_aa: CASRPLAGGSAEQFF; cdr3_nt: TGTGCCAGTAGACCTCTAGCGGGAGGTTCTGCTGAGCAGTTCTTC
v_call: TRBV18; j_call: TRBJ2-5; clone_size: -; d_call: TRBD2; cdr3_aa: CASSPRTSGGAGTQYF; cdr3_nt: TGTGCCAGCTCCCCCAGGACTAGCGGGGGGGCCGGGACCCAGTACTTC
v_call: TRBV7-2; j_call: TRBJ1-2; clone_size: -; d_call: TRBD1; cdr3_aa: CASSSRNLETGIGYTF; cdr3_nt: TGTGCCAGCAGCTCCCGGAACCTGGAGACAGGGATAGGCTACACCTTC
v_call: TRBV29-1; j_call: TRBJ2-2; clone_size: -; d_call: TRBD1; cdr3_aa: CSVEKAGRQGVRELFF; cdr3_nt: TGCAGCGTTGAAAAGGCCGGTCGACAGGGGGTCCGGGAGCTGTTTTTT
v_call: TRBV4-1; j_call: TRBJ2-7; clone_size: -; d_call: TRBD1; cdr3_aa: CASSSRTGRNEQYF; cdr3_nt: TGCGCCAGCAGCTCACGGACAGGGCGGAACGAGCAGTACTTC
v_call: TRBV7-9; j_call: TRBJ2-1; clone_size: -; d_call: -; cdr3_aa: CASSLHVTSYNEQFF; cdr3_nt: TGTGCCAGCAGCTTACATGTGACATCCTACAATGAGCAGTTCTTC
v_call: TRBV28; j_call: TRBJ2-7; clone_size: -; d_call: -; cdr3_aa: CASSLYSTPTYEQYF; cdr3_nt: TGTGCCAGCAGTTTATATTCCACACCCACCTACGAGCAGTACTTC
v_call: TRBV29-1; j_call: TRBJ1-1; clone_size: -; d_call: -; cdr3_aa: CSVQLATGTEAFF; cdr3_nt: TGCAGCGTTCAGCTGGCGACCGGGACTGAAGCTTTCTTT
v_call: TRBV21-1; j_call: TRBJ1-3; clone_size: -; d_call: -; cdr3_aa: CASSVTGGPGNTIYF; cdr3_nt: TGTGCCAGCAGCGTCACAGGGGGCCCTGGAAACACCATATATTTT
v_call: TRBV19; j_call: TRBJ2-7; clone_size: -; d_call: TRBD1; cdr3_aa: CASNPGQGVHYEQYF; cdr3_nt: TGTGCCAGTAATCCGGGACAGGGGGTACATTACGAGCAGTACTTC
v_call: TRBV24-1; j_call: TRBJ1-1; clone_size: -; d_call: TRBD1; cdr3_aa: CATSVGQGVNTEAFF; cdr3_nt: TGTGCCACCAGTGTAGGACAGGGTGTGAACACTGAAGCTTTCTTT
v_call: TRBV5-1; j_call: TRBJ1-2; clone_size: -; d_call: -; cdr3_aa: CASSPPGTGNYGYTF; cdr3_nt: TGCGCCAGCAGCCCACCGGGTACGGGGAACTATGGCTACACCTTC
v_call: TRBV6-2/TRBV6-3; j_call: TRBJ2-1; clone_size: -; d_call: TRBD1; cdr3_aa: CASSYSWTGRFPGFSYNEQFF; cdr3_nt: TGTGCCAGCAGTTACAGCTGGACAGGGAGGTTCCCAGGGTTTTCCTACAATGAGCAGTTCTTC
v_call: TRBV20-1; j_call: TRBJ1-2; clone_size: -; d_call: -; cdr3_aa: CSASGLHNYGYTF; cdr3_nt: TGCAGTGCCAGTGGACTCCATAACTATGGCTACACCTTC
v_call: TRBV6-5; j_call: TRBJ2-7; clone_size: -; d_call: TRBD2; cdr3_aa: CASSNRGVGAYEQYF; cdr3_nt: TGTGCCAGCAGTAACCGGGGGGTAGGGGCCTACGAGCAGTACTTC
v_call: TRBV29-1; j_call: TRBJ1-1; clone_size: few; d_call: -; cdr3_aa: CSVEGEKGWNTEAFF; cdr3_nt: TGCAGCGTTGAAGGGGAAAAGGGGTGGAACACTGAAGCTTTCTTT
v_call: TRBV28; j_call: TRBJ2-3; clone_size: -; d_call: -; cdr3_aa: CASSFRLARDTQYF; cdr3_nt: TGTGCCAGCAGTTTTCGGCTAGCGAGGGATACGCAGTATTTT
v_call: TRBV7-9; j_call: TRBJ1-1; clone_size: -; d_call: -; cdr3_aa: CASSFQGLDTEAFF; cdr3_nt: TGTGCCAGCAGCTTTCAGGGGCTGGACACTGAAGCTTTCTTT
v_call: TRBV24-1; j_call: TRBJ1-5; clone_size: -; d_call: -; cdr3_aa: CATQDRLNQPQHF; cdr3_nt: TGTGCCACCCAAGACAGGCTGAATCAGCCCCAGCATTTT
v_call: TRBV5-6; j_call: TRBJ2-1; clone_size: once; d_call: TRBD2; cdr3_aa: CASSLTSAGYNEQFF; cdr3_nt: TGTGCCAGCAGCTTGACTAGCGCAGGCTACAATGAGCAGTTCTTC
v_call: TRBV9; j_call: TRBJ1-3; clone_size: -; d_call: -; cdr3_aa: CASSDGLRTPGNTIYF; cdr3_nt: TGTGCCAGCAGCGACGGACTACGGACGCCTGGAAACACCATATATTTT
v_call: TRBV27; j_call: TRBJ1-1; clone_size: -; d_call: -; cdr3_aa: CASSLRQGRMNTEAFF; cdr3_nt: TGTGCCAGCAGTTTAAGGCAGGGGCGAATGAACACTGAAGCTTTCTTT
v_call: TRBV9; j_call: TRBJ1-5; clone_size: -; d_call: -; cdr3_aa: CASSLAPNQPQHF; cdr3_nt: TGTGCCAGCAGCCTGGCCCCGAATCAGCCCCAGCATTTT
v_call: TRBV28; j_call: TRBJ2-1; clone_size: -; d_call: -; cdr3_aa: CASSLYSYNEQFF; cdr3_nt: TGTGCCAGCAGTTTATACTCTTACAATGAGCAGTTCTTC
v_call: TRBV7-8; j_call: TRBJ1-1; clone_size: -; d_call: TRBD1; cdr3_aa: CASSLTGDTEAFF; cdr3_nt: TGTGCCAGCAGCTTGACAGGGGACACTGAAGCTTTCTTT
v_call: TRBV2; j_call: TRBJ1-1; clone_size: -; d_call: -; cdr3_aa: CASSDRDRNTEAFF; cdr3_nt: TGTGCCAGCAGTGACAGAGACAGGAACACTGAAGCTTTCTTT
v_call: TRBV27; j_call: TRBJ1-2; clone_size: -; d_call: TRBD1; cdr3_aa: CASGGTEGAGYTF; cdr3_nt: TGTGCCAGCGGGGGGACAGAGGGCGCAGGCTACACCTTC